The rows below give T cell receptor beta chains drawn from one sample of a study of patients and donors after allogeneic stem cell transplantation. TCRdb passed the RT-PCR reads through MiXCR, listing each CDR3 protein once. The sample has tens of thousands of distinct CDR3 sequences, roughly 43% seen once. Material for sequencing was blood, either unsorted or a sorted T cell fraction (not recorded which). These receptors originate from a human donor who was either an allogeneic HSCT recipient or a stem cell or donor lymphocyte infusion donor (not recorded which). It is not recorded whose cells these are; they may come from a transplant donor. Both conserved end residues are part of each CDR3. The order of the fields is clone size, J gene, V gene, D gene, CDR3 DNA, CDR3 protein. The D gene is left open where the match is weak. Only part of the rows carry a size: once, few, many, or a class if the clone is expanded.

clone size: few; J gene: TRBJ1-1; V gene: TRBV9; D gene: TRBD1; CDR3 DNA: TGTGCCAGCAGCGGAAACAGGGGACGAGCTTTCTTT; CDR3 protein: CASSGNRGRAFF
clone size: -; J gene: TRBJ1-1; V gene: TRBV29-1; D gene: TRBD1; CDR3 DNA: TGCAGCGCTCACAGGGGATACACTGAAGCTTTCTTT; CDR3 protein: CSAHRGYTEAFF
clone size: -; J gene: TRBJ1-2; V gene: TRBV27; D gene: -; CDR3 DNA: TGTGCCAGCAGTTCACAGGGAGGAGGCTATGGCTACACCTTC; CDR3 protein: CASSSQGGGYGYTF
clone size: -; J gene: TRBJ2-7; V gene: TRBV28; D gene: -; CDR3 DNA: TGTGCCAGCAGTTTCCTACCGGGACTTTCCTACGAGCAGTACTTC; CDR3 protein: CASSFLPGLSYEQYF
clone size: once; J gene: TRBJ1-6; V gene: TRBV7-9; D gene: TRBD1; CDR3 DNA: TGTGCCAGCAGCCGGGACAGGGAAACTTCACCCCTCCACTTT; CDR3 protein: CASSRDRETSPLHF
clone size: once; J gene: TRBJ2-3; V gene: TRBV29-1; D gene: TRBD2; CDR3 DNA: TGCAGCGTTGTTACTAGCGGAAGAGGAGGAGATACGCAGTATTTT; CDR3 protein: CSVVTSGRGGDTQYF
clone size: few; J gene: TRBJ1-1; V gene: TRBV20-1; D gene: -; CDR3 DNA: TGCAGTGCTAGAGGCAGGGGAGGAACTGAAGCTTTCTTT; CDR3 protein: CSARGRGGTEAFF
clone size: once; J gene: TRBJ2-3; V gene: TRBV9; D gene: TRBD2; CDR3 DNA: TGTGCCAGCAGCGTAGCCGGAGGACTAGCGGGTGAGGATACGCAGTATTTT; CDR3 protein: CASSVAGGLAGEDTQYF
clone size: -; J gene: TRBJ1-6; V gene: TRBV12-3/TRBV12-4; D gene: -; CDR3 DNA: TGTGCCAGCACGGTCCTGTCTGATTCACCCCTCCACTTT; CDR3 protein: CASTVLSDSPLHF
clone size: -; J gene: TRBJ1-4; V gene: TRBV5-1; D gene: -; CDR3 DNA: TGCGCCAGCAGCTGGGGAGACATGACAACTAATGAAAAACTGTTTTTT; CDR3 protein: CASSWGDMTTNEKLFF
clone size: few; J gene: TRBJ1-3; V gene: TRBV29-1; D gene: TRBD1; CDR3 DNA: TGCAGCGTACAGGGGGCTGGTGGAAACACCATATATTTT; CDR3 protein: CSVQGAGGNTIYF
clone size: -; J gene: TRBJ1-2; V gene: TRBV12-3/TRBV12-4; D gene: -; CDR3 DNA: TGTGCCAGCAGTTATCCGACAGCCAACTATGGCTACACCTTC; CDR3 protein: CASSYPTANYGYTF
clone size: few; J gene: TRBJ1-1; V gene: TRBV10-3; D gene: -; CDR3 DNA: TGTGCCATCAGTGAGTCGAGGGGGACTGAAGCTTTCTTT; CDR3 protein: CAISESRGTEAFF
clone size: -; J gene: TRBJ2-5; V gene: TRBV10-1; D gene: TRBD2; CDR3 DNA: TGCGCCAGCCCGGACAAGCGGGAGGGCCGTCAGACCCAGTACTTC; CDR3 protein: CASPDKREGRQTQYF
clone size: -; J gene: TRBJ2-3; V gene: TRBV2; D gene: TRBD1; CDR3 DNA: TGTGCCAGCGGGACAGGCGGGACAGATACGCAGTATTTT; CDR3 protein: CASGTGGTDTQYF
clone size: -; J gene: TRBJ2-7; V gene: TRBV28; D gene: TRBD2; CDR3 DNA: TGTGCCAGCAGTTTATTGAGCGGGGGTTACGAGCAGTACTTC; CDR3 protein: CASSLLSGGYEQYF
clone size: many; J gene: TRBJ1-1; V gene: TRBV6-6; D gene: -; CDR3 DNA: TGTGCCAGCAGTTATGCGGGCACTGAAGCTTTCTTT; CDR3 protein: CASSYAGTEAFF
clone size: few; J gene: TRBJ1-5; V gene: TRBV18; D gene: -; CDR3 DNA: TGTGCCAGCTCACCAGGTCCGGGGTCAGGGGATCAGCCCCAGCATTTT; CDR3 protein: CASSPGPGSGDQPQHF
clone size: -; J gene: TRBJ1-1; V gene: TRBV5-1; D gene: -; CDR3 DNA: TGCGCCAGCAGCTTGGGCGTTGACACTGAAGCTTTCTTT; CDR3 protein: CASSLGVDTEAFF
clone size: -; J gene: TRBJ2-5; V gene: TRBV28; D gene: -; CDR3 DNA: TGTGCCAGCAGTTGGCAAGAGACCCAGTACTTC; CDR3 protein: CASSWQETQYF
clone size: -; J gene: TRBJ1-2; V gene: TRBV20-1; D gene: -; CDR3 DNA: TGCAGTGCTCGACTCTGGGACACCGATGGCTACACCTTC; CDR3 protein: CSARLWDTDGYTF
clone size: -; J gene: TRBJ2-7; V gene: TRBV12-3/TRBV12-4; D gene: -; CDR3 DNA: TGTGCCAGCAGTTTCGGAACAGACCTGTACGAGCAGTACTTC; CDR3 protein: CASSFGTDLYEQYF
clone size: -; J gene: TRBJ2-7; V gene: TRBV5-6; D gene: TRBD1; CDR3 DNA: TGTGCCAGCAGTTACGGGACAGGAAACTACGAGCAGTACTTC; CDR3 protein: CASSYGTGNYEQYF
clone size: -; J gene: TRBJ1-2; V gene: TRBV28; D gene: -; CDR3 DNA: TGTGCCAGCAGTTCCCTTGGTGGCTACACCTTC; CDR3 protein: CASSSLGGYTF
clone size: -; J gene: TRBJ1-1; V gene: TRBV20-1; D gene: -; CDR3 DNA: TGCAGTGCTCTTTCAGAGGGAGCTTTCTTT; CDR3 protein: CSALSEGAFF
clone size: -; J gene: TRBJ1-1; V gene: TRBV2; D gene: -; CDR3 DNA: TGTGCCAGCAGGAGGGGACAGAACACTGAAGCTTTCTTT; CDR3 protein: CASRRGQNTEAFF
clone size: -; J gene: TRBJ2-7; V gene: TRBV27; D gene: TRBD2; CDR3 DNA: TGTGCCAGCAGGGGACTAGCGGGCTACGAGCAGTACTTC; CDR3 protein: CASRGLAGYEQYF
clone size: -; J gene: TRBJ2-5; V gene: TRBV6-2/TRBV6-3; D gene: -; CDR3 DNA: TGTGCCAGCAGTATCATGGGCCAGGGAAAGGAGATACAAGAGACCCAGTACTTC; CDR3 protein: CASSIMGQGKEIQETQYF
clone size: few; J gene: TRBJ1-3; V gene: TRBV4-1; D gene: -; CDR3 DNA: TGCGCCAGCAGCCAAGTCATGGGGGATCCTGGAAACACCATATATTTT; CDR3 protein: CASSQVMGDPGNTIYF
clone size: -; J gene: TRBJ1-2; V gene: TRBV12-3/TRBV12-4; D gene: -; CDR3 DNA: TGTGCCAGCAGTTTACGGGTGGGGGCTACTAACTATGGCTACACCTTC; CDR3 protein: CASSLRVGATNYGYTF
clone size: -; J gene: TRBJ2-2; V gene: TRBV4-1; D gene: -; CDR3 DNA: TGCGCCAGCAGCCAAGGGACAGTCAACACCGGGGAGCTGTTTTTT; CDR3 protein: CASSQGTVNTGELFF
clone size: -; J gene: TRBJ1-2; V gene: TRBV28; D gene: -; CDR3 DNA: TGTGCCAGCACCATTGGGTATGGCTACACCTTC; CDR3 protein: CASTIGYGYTF
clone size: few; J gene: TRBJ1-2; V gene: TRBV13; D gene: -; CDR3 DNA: TGTGCCAGCAGCTTAGGCCGGACCTCGAGGGCTGGCTACACCTTC; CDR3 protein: CASSLGRTSRAGYTF
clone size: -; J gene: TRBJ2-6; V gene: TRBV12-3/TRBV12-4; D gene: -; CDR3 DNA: TGTGCCAGCAGTTTTGCAGTCGCCGGGGCCAACGTCCTGACTTTC; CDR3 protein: CASSFAVAGANVLTF
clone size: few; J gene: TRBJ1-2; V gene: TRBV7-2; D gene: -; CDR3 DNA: TGTGCCAGCAGCTTAAGGTCAGACTCCAACTATGGCTACACCTTC; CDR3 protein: CASSLRSDSNYGYTF
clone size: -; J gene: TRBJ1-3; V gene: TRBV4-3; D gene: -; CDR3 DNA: TGCGCCAGCAGCCCGAACCCGGCGGGTTACACCATATATTTT; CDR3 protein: CASSPNPAGYTIYF
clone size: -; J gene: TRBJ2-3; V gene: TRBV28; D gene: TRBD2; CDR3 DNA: TGTGCCAGCAGTTTATGGTTCTCTAGCGGGAGGGCAGATACGCAGTATTTT; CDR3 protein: CASSLWFSSGRADTQYF
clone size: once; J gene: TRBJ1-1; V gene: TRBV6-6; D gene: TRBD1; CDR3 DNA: TGTGCCATCCGGGAGACGGACAGGACTGAAGCTTTCTTT; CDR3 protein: CAIRETDRTEAFF
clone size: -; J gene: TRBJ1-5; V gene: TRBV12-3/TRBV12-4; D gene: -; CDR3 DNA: TGTGCCAGCAGTTTTCCTCGGGTGGAGCAGCCCCAGCATTTT; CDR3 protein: CASSFPRVEQPQHF
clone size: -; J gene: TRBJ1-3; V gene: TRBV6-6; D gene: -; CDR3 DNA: TGTGCCAGCAGTTCCCCGGATATCTCTGGAAACACCATATATTTT; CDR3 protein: CASSSPDISGNTIYF
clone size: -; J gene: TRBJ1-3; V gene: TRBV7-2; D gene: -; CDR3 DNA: TGTGCCAGCAGCTTAGCAGGAGGGTTGAGAAACACCATATATTTT; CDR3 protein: CASSLAGGLRNTIYF
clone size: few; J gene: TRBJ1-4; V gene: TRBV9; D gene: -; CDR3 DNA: TGTGCCAGCAGCGGACGGCGGGAAAAACTGTTTTTT; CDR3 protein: CASSGRREKLFF
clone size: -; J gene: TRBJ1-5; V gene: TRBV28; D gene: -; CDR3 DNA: TGTGCCAGCAGCCTTGTCCGGGGGAGAAATCAGCCCCAGCATTTT; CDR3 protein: CASSLVRGRNQPQHF
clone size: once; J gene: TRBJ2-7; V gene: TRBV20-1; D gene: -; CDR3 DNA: TGCAGTGCTAGAGATCCGGGGGCCGTCTACGAGCAGTACTTC; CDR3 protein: CSARDPGAVYEQYF
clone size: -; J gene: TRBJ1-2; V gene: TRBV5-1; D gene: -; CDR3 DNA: TGCGCCAGCAGCTCAAACACGGTTGGGGGCTACACCTTC; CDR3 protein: CASSSNTVGGYTF
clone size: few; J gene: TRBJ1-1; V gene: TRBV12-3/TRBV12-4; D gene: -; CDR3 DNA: TGTGCCAGCAGTTTCTCTGCTGAAGCTTTCTTT; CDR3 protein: CASSFSAEAFF
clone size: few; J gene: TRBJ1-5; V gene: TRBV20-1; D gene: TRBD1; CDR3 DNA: TGCAGTGCTAGTCAGGGCGCAGGGGGCCTCAATCAGCCCCAGCATTTT; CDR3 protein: CSASQGAGGLNQPQHF
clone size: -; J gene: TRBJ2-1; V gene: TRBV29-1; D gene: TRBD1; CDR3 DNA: TGCAGCGTTGAGGCCGGGACAGGGCTCTACAATGAGCAGTTCTTC; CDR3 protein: CSVEAGTGLYNEQFF
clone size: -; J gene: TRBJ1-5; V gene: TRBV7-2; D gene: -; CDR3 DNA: TGTGCCAGCAGCCCAAATACCAATCAGCCCCAGCATTTT; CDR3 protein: CASSPNTNQPQHF